Below are 25 T cell receptor beta chains sequenced from a single sample in a study of shared clonotypes between healthy human individuals (dated by TCRdb to the early 2020s). Library preparation used the immunoSEQ multiplex PCR assay. Entries here come from immuneACCESS through TCRdb and include only in-frame sequences with V and J called. Some clones fail to appear in such tables; in the studies checked, an unresolved V gene covers under half of the shortfall, and the cause of the remainder is unknown. A total of approximately 500,000 clones appear in this sample, 90% to 97% of them only once. In total, the top ten clones hold roughly 0.06% of the sample. Sequenced sample: naive CD4+ T cells sorted from blood. Explained via the paper, the cell subset or site label denotes: CD45RA+ positively selected. These TCRs come from a woman aged 25 to 39 in good health.

This chain uses TRBV13 with TRBJ2-3; 9 positions agree with TRBD1. Germline CDR1 is PRHDT and CDR2 is FYEKMQ (reference sequence). V trimming: 5 bases; J trimming: 6 bases; junction bases outside the gene matches: 9. The CDR3 length is 15 residues. The CDR3 region has the DNA TGTGCCAGCAGCCACGGACAGGGGTTTTACGATACGCAGTATTTT. It is translated as CASSHGQGFYDTQYF.

The DNA of the CDR3 is TGTGCCAGCAGCAAGGTGGGGAGTGAAGCTTTCTTT. Translated, it gives CASSKVGSEAFF. The rearrangement links TRBV5-4 to TRBJ1-1; unclear D gene. Trimming took off 4 bases at V and 7 bases at J, with 11 bases between the two ends. The CDR3 covers 12 residues. The V gene's germline CDR1 is SGHNT and CDR2 YYREEE (reference sequence).

This sequence joins TRBV5-4 and TRBJ1-2; D is unresolved. CDR1 SGHNT and CDR2 YYREEE come from the germline V gene (reference sequence). The CDR3 has 16 amino acids. Trimming cost V 4 bases and J 0 bases, with 16 bases left between them. CDR3 sequence reads: CASSLGLGSTNYGYTF. The CDR3 DNA follows: TGTGCCAGCAGCCTCGGCTTGGGCAGTACTAACTATGGCTACACCTTC.

This chain uses TRBV11-2 with TRBJ2-7; 10 bases align to TRBD1. The germline V gene has CDR1 SGHAT and CDR2 FQNNGV. The trim removed 5 bases at V and 3 bases at J, leaving 16 bases unmatched. The CDR3 is 18 residues long. Here the CDR3 reads CASSAQPGQGPPLYEQYF. In DNA form, the CDR3 reads TGTGCCAGCAGCGCTCAACCGGGACAGGGGCCCCCACTCTACGAGCAGTACTTC.

The chain is built from TRBV29-1 and TRBJ2-7; D perhaps matches TRBD1 (5 bases). CDR1 is SQVTM, CDR2 ANQGSEA, per germline. Between the trimmed V and J ends, which lost 5 bases and 6 bases, there was a span of 20 bases. CDR3 length: 14 amino acids. The CDR3: CSVRAGVGEREQYF. The CDR3 DNA follows: TGCAGCGTTCGCGCTGGGGTAGGGGAACGCGAGCAGTACTTC.

This chain links TRBV19 with TRBJ2-1, with 12 bases lining up with TRBD2. V trimming: 4 bases; J trimming: 3 bases; junction bases outside the gene matches: 7. Germline V gene data show CDR1 as LNHDA and CDR2 as SQIVND (reference sequence). CDR3 length: 17 amino acids. In nucleotides, the CDR3 is TGTGCCAGTAGTAACAGACTAGCGGGAGATCTCTACAATGAGCAGTTCTTC. Amino acids: CASSNRLAGDLYNEQFF.

This chain joins TRBV19 and TRBJ1-2, with a possible D match to TRBD1 (5 bases). The germline V gene encodes CDR1 LNHDA and CDR2 SQIVND (reference sequence). Deletions cut 9 bases from V and 5 bases from J, with 10 bases between. The CDR3 extends over 11 amino acids. The CDR3 loop reads CASRKGYGYTF. Written as DNA, the CDR3 is TGTGCCAGCAGAAAGGGGTATGGCTACACCTTC.

The chain combines TRBV19 with TRBJ2-5; 9 bases are shared with TRBD2. The CDR3 contains 15 residues. Unmatched junction bases numbered 5, after V lost 5 bases and J lost 1 base. Per germline, CDR1 LNHDA and CDR2 SQIVND (reference sequence). The CDR3 DNA follows: TGTGCCAGTAGTTACGGTAGCGGGAGCCAAGAGACCCAGTACTTC. It codes for CASSYGSGSQETQYF.

J is TRBJ2-7 and V is TRBV18, with 8 positions matching TRBD1. This CDR3 comprises 15 residues. CDR1 and CDR2 (germline): KGHSH, LQKENI. The V gene end was trimmed by 4 bases and the J gene end by 7 bases; junction bases not matched to a gene: 12. DNA of the CDR3: TGTGCCAGCTCACGAAGAGGGCAGGGGGCGGATGAGCAGTACTTC. Translation gives CASSRRGQGADEQYF.

V and J are TRBV4-1 and TRBJ2-2; TRBD2 might be the D (7 bases). The V end lost 0 bases, the J end lost 7 bases, and 15 bases lay between the germline ends. Germline V CDR1 and CDR2: MGHRA, YSYEKL. The CDR3 length is 16 residues. In DNA form, the CDR3 reads TGCGCCAGCAGCCAAGATCTTCGGGGGGCCGGCGGGGAGCTGTTTTTT. Translating it yields CASSQDLRGAGGELFF.

This chain uses TRBV7-9 with TRBJ1-4; possible D gene TRBD1, 5 bases. Deletions cut 5 bases from V and 12 bases from J, with 19 bases between. The germline gives CDR1 SEHNR, CDR2 FQNEAQ (reference sequence). This CDR3 spans 14 amino acids. The CDR3: CASSPFLGGEELFF. The DNA for the CDR3 is TGTGCCAGCAGCCCATTCCTCGGAGGGGAAGAACTGTTTTTT.

The chain couples TRBV6-6 to TRBJ1-5; maybe TRBD1 (5 bases). CDR1 MNHNY and CDR2 SVGAGI come from the germline V gene (reference sequence). Trimming removed 6 bases from V and 5 bases from J, with 8 bases in between. The CDR3 sequence is 12 residues long. This CDR3 is CASRPGDQPQHF. The CDR3 nucleotides are TGTGCCAGCAGGCCGGGGGATCAGCCCCAGCATTTT.

The rearrangement joins TRBV5-4 to TRBJ2-1; D might be TRBD1 (5 bases). Trimming stripped 0 bases from V and 13 bases from J, with 11 bases between. The germline V gene has CDR1 SGHNT and CDR2 YYREEE (reference sequence). The CDR3 consists of 12 residues. This CDR3 is CASSLGSGQQFF. The CDR3 DNA reads TGTGCCAGCAGCTTGGGCTCAGGGCAACAGTTCTTC. Based on the CDR3 plus reference TRBV5-4 and TRBJ2-1, the full variable domain is ETGVTQSPTHLIKTRGQQVTLRCSSQSGHNTVSWYQQALGQGPQFIFQYYREEENGRGNFPPRFSGLQFPNYSSELNVNALELDDSALYLCASSLGSGQQFFGPGTRLTVL.

V and J are TRBV28 and TRBJ1-4; D unresolved. Between the trimmed V and J ends, which lost 2 bases and 10 bases, there was a span of 14 bases. This CDR3 is built from 14 residues. In germline, CDR1 is MDHEN, CDR2 SYDVKM. This CDR3 reads CASSLAGPNLKLFF. DNA for the CDR3: TGTGCCAGCAGTTTAGCGGGCCCTAACTTAAAACTGTTTTTT.

The chain carries TRBV28 and TRBJ2-3; TRBD1 is a possible D gene (5 bases). This CDR3 has 14 residues. The germline CDR1 and CDR2 sequences are MDHEN and SYDVKM. V gave up 4 bases and J gave up 10 bases, with 18 bases separating them. The DNA of the CDR3 is TGTGCCAGCAGTTCTCCTGGACATTTTATGGCGCAGTATTTT. It translates to CASSSPGHFMAQYF.

This chain joins TRBV19 and TRBJ1-5; 10 nucleotides match TRBD1. The CDR3 runs 15 residues. Unmatched junction bases numbered 6, after V lost 3 bases and J lost 7 bases. Germline V gives CDR1 LNHDA, CDR2 SQIVND (reference sequence). CDR3 sequence: CASSIPDRGRQPQHF. The CDR3, as DNA: TGTGCCAGTAGTATTCCGGACAGGGGGAGGCAGCCCCAGCATTTT.

This chain connects TRBV6-5 to TRBJ1-3; D uncertain. CDR3 length: 15 residues. Germline V lookup: CDR1 MNHEY, CDR2 SVGAGI. The V and J ends lost 2 bases and 0 bases respectively, with 8 bases between them. The CDR3 here is CASSYGPISGNTIYF. The CDR3 nucleotides read TGTGCCAGCAGTTACGGACCCATCTCTGGAAACACCATATATTTT.

V is TRBV5-4 and J is TRBJ2-1, with 13 bases lining up with TRBD2. V lost 4 bases and J lost 8; bases outside the gene matches: 12. This CDR3 region has 17 residues. Looked up from germline, CDR1 is SGHNT and CDR2 is YYREEE (reference sequence). The CDR3 here is CASSPRTSGSSSDEQFF. The CDR3 DNA is TGTGCCAGCAGCCCCCGGACTAGCGGGAGTTCTTCAGATGAGCAGTTCTTC.

The chain joins TRBV28 to TRBJ2-1; 8 bases are shared with TRBD2. Germline assignment: CDR1 MDHEN and CDR2 SYDVKM. V lost 5 bases to trimming and J lost 7 bases; unmatched junction nucleotides: 7. There are 14 residues in the CDR3. CDR3 residues: CASSNPGTRNEQFF. CDR3 nucleotide sequence: TGTGCCAGCAGTAACCCCGGGACTAGGAATGAGCAGTTCTTC. Full variable domain (outside the CDR3, taken from reference TRBV28 and TRBJ2-1): DVKVTQSSRYLVKRTGEKVFLECVQDMDHENMFWYRQDPGLGLRLIYFSYDVKMKEKGDIPEGYSVSREKKERFSLILESASTNQTSMYLCASSNPGTRNEQFFGPGTRLTVL.

Only one count was recorded for this clone. The chain couples TRBV19 to TRBJ2-7; 10 positions agree with TRBD2. Germline V gene sequence: CDR1 LNHDA, CDR2 SQIVND (reference sequence). This CDR3 is 14 amino acids long. Trimming took 11 bases from V and 5 from J; bases not matched to a gene: 12. The chain's CDR3 is CAQGALAGDNEQYF. CDR3 sequence (DNA): TGTGCCCAGGGGGCGCTAGCGGGAGACAACGAGCAGTACTTC.

The chain combines TRBV28 with TRBJ1-4; possible D gene TRBD1, 6 bases. The CDR3 length is 14 residues. The V and J ends lost 4 bases and 3 bases respectively, with 9 bases between them. The V gene's germline CDR1 is MDHEN and CDR2 SYDVKM. For the CDR3, the DNA is TGTGCCAGCAGTTCACAGGGTCCTAATGAAAAACTGTTTTTT. This encodes CASSSQGPNEKLFF. The whole variable domain, remainder taken from reference TRBV28 and TRBJ1-4, is DVKVTQSSRYLVKRTGEKVFLECVQDMDHENMFWYRQDPGLGLRLIYFSYDVKMKEKGDIPEGYSVSREKKERFSLILESASTNQTSMYLCASSSQGPNEKLFFGSGTQLSVL.

This rearrangement joins TRBV15 to TRBJ2-3; possibly TRBD1 for D (6 bases). The CDR3 sequence is 17 residues long. V lost 0 bases to trimming and J lost 1 base, with 14 bases between them. Germline lookup yields CDR1 LNHNV and CDR2 YYDKDF (reference sequence). CDR3: CATSRDSTSGGTDTQYF. In DNA form, the CDR3 reads TGTGCCACCAGCAGAGATTCGACGTCAGGGGGCACAGATACGCAGTATTTT. Using reference TRBV15 and TRBJ2-3 for the parts outside the CDR3, the full variable domain is DAMVIQNPRYQVTQFGKPVTLSCSQTLNHNVMYWYQQKSSQAPKLLFHYYDKDFNNEADTPDNFQSRRPNTSFCFLDIRSPGLGDTAMYLCATSRDSTSGGTDTQYFGPGTRLTVL.

The chain combines TRBV15 with TRBJ2-1, with no clear D. With 4 bases removed from V and 2 bases from J, the gap between germline ends came to 6 bases. The germline CDR1 and CDR2 sequences are LNHNV and YYDKDF (reference sequence). The CDR3 consists of 13 residues. CDR3 DNA sequence: TGTGCCACCAGCACTGGGACCTACAATGAGCAGTTCTTC. Protein product: CATSTGTYNEQFF.

V gene TRBV28 combines with J gene TRBJ2-5; 11 bases fit TRBD2. With the DNA end fitting TRBJ2-7 better, the J assignment may be wrong. The CDR3 is 15 amino acids. Germline-derived CDR1 and CDR2 are MDHEN and SYDVKM. For the CDR3, the DNA is TGTGCCAGCAGCCCCCCTACTAGCGGGAGAAACGAGCAGTACTTC. Residues: CASSPPTSGRNEQYF.

V usage is TRBV6-5 and J usage is TRBJ2-1; 8 nucleotides align to TRBD2. Germline V gene lookup returns CDR1 MNHEY and CDR2 SVGAGI. This CDR3 is 16 amino acids long. V lost 3 bases to trimming and J lost 10 bases; unmatched junction nucleotides: 14. CDR3: CASSYYIPGLVGEQFF. The CDR3 DNA reads as TGTGCCAGCAGTTATTACATTCCGGGACTAGTAGGGGAGCAGTTCTTC.